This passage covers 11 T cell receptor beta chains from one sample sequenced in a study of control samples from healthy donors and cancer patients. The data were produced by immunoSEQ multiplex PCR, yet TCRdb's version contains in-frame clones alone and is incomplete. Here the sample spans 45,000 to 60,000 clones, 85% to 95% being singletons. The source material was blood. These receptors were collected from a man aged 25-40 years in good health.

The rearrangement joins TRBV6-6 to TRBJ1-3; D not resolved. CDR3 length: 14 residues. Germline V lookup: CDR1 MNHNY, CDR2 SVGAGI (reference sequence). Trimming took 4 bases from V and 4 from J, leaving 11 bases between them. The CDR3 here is CASSSTGGGNTIYF. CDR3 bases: TGTGCCAGCAGTTCTACCGGAGGGGGAAACACCATATATTTT.

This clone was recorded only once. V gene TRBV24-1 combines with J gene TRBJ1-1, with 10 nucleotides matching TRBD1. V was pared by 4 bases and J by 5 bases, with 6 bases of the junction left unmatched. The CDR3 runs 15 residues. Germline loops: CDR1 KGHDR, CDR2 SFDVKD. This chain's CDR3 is CATSDPTGGATEAFF. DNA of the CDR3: TGTGCCACCAGTGACCCGACAGGGGGCGCGACTGAAGCTTTCTTT.

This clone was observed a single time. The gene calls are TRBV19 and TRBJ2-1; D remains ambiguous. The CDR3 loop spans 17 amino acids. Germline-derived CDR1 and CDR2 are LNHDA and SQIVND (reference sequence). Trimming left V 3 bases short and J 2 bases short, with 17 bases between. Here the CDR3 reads CASSMEEGLFAYNEQFF. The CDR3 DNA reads TGTGCCAGTAGTATGGAAGAAGGGCTCTTCGCCTACAATGAGCAGTTCTTC.

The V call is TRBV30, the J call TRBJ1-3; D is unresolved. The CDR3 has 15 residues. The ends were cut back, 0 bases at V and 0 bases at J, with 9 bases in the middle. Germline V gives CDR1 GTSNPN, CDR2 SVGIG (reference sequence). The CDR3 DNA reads TGTGCCTGGAGTGTAGGCAGAAGCTCTGGAAACACCATATATTTT. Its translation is CAWSVGRSSGNTIYF.

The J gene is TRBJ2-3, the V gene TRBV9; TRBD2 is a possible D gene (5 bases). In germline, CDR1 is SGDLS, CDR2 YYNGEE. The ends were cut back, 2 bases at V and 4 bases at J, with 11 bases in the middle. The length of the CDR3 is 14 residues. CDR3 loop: CASSVISGADTQYF. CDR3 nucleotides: TGTGCCAGCAGCGTGATCTCCGGGGCAGATACGCAGTATTTT.

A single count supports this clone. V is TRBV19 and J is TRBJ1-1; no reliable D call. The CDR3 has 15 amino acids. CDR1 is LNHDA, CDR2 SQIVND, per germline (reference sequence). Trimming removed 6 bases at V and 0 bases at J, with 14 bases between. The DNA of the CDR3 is TGTGCCAGTAGCCCATGGGCGGATATGAACACTGAAGCTTTCTTT. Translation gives CASSPWADMNTEAFF.

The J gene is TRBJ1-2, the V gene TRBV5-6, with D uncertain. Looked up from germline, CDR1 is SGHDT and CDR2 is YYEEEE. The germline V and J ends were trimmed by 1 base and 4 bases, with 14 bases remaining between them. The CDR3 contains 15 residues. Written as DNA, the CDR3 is TGTGCCAGCAGCTTGTCGGGCAGGAGGTCCTATGGCTACACCTTC. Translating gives CASSLSGRRSYGYTF.

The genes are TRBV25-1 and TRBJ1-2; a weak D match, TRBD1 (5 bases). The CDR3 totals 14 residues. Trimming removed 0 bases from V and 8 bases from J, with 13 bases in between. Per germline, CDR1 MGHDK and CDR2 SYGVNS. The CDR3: CASSEYGTQLGYTF. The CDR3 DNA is TGTGCCAGCAGTGAATATGGGACCCAGTTGGGCTACACCTTC.

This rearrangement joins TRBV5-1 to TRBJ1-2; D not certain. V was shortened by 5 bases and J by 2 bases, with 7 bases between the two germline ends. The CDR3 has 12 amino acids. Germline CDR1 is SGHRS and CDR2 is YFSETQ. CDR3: CASSNENYGYTF. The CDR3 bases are TGCGCCAGCAGTAATGAGAACTATGGCTACACCTTC.

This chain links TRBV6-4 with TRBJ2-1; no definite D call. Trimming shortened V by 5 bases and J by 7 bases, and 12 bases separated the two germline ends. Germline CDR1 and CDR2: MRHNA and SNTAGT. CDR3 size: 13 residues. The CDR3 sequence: CASSSDERNEQFF. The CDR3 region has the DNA TGTGCCAGCAGTTCCGACGAGAGGAATGAGCAGTTCTTC.

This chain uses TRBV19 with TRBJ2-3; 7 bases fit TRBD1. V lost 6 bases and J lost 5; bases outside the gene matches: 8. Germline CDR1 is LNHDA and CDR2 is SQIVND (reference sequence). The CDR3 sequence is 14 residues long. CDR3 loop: CASRRGQGRDTQYF. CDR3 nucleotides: TGTGCCAGTAGGAGGGGGCAAGGTAGAGATACGCAGTATTTT.